The 21 T cell receptor beta chains reported below all come from one sample, sequenced in a study of naive and memory T cell subsets. An equimolar mix of two oligonucleotides served as the beta constant-region primer for TRBC1 and TRBC2. Ligated cDNA was amplified by four rounds of PCR with nested alpha and beta constant-region primers and SP2. Each CDR3 protein is one row after TCRdb ran MiXCR on the UMI-ligation and nested PCR reads. This sample has over 100,000 distinct CDR3 sequences, with 36% found just once. Sample: central memory CD4+ T cells from blood. Receptor source: a human donor in good health.

This clonotype has more than one count but fewer than ten. The chain links TRBV21-1 to TRBJ2-1; TRBD2, as called in the table, went unchecked against the DNA. TRBV21-1 is a pseudogene. The CDR3 covers 14 residues. This CDR3 is CASSKSAGGNEQFF. In DNA, the CDR3 is TGTGCCAGCAGCAAGTCAGCGGGAGGGAATGAGCAGTTCTTC.

The chain uses TRBV28 and TRBJ2-7; TRBD2 agrees at 14 bases. Germline CDR1 reads MDHEN; CDR2 reads SYDVKM. With 4 bases clipped from V and 4 bases from J, the junction kept 6 bases outside the gene matches. The CDR3 has 16 amino acids. The CDR3 nucleotides are TGTGCCAGCAGTTCCCTAGGGACTAGCGGGAGTTACGAGCAGTACTTC. Its protein product is CASSSLGTSGSYEQYF.

V and J are TRBV9 and TRBJ2-2, with D possibly matching TRBD2 (6 bases). The CDR3 totals 17 residues. Germline values: CDR1 SGDLS, CDR2 YYNGEE. Trimming removed 10 bases at V and 1 base at J, with 23 bases between. The chain's CDR3 is CARNYLEGQRNTGELFF. In nucleotides, the CDR3 is TGTGCCCGAAACTACCTGGAGGGCCAGAGGAACACCGGGGAGCTGTTTTTT. The whole variable domain, remainder taken from reference TRBV9 and TRBJ2-2, is DSGVTQTPKHLITATGQRVTLRCSPRSGDLSVYWYQQSLDQGLQFLIQYYNGEERAKGNILERFSAQQFPDLHSELNLSSLELGDSALYFCARNYLEGQRNTGELFFGEGSRLTVL.

The chain is built from TRBV4-1 and TRBJ2-1; the match to TRBD2 covers 11 bases. This CDR3 is 19 amino acids long. Germline CDR1 and CDR2: MGHRA and YSYEKL. After removal of 1 base from V and 0 bases from J, the junction contained 8 bases not matched to a gene. The CDR3 sequence is CASSQGRISGRASYNEQFF. The CDR3 region has the DNA TGCGCCAGCAGCCAAGGTAGGATTAGCGGGAGGGCCTCCTACAATGAGCAGTTCTTC.

This clonotype was seen repeatedly, ten times or more. The V gene is TRBV11-2, the J gene TRBJ2-3; possible D gene TRBD1, 5 bases. Germline CDR1 and CDR2: SGHAT and FQNNGV. The CDR3 is made up of 12 amino acids. Trimming removed 3 bases at V and 6 bases at J, with 7 bases between. The CDR3 nucleotides are TGTGCCAGCAGCTTTCAGGGTGATACGCAGTATTTT. This translates into CASSFQGDTQYF.

The table lists this clonotype with a few counts. The chain employs TRBV18 and TRBJ2-5, with TRBD2 as a possible D gene (6 bases). V was clipped by 2 bases and J by 5 bases, with 15 bases between them. The CDR3 loop spans 15 amino acids. Germline CDR1 is KGHSH and CDR2 is LQKENI. The CDR3 nucleotides read TGTGCCAGCTCACCAGGACACTCTGGGGGGGAGACCCAGTACTTC. Translation: CASSPGHSGGETQYF. The whole variable domain, remainder taken from reference TRBV18 and TRBJ2-5, is NAGVMQNPRHLVRRRGQEARLRCSPMKGHSHVYWYRQLPEEGLKFMVYLQKENIIDESGMPKERFSAEFPKEGPSILRIQQVVRGDSAAYFCASSPGHSGGETQYFGPGTRLLVL.

This clonotype was seen a handful of times. A junction end diverges from the germline sequence, so it may reflect a read error. J is TRBJ2-3 and V is TRBV6-5; unclear D gene. This CDR3 comprises 15 residues. Germline CDR1 and CDR2: MNHEY and SVGAGI. The CDR3 reads CASSYPPSNADTQSF. The DNA of the CDR3 is TGTGCCAGCAGCTATCCCCCTTCAAACGCAGATACGCAGTCTTTT.

This chain uses TRBV7-9 with TRBJ1-5; D not certain. V lost 5 bases, J lost 4 bases, and 15 bases lay in between. The germline V gene encodes CDR1 SEHNR and CDR2 FQNEAQ (reference sequence). This CDR3 is 15 amino acids long. The CDR3 reads CASSRTGSPNQPQHF. CDR3 DNA sequence: TGTGCCAGCAGCCGAACCGGGTCACCAAATCAGCCCCAGCATTTT.

The genes are TRBV27 and TRBJ2-1; D is perhaps TRBD2 (6 bases). V dropped 7 bases and J dropped 3 bases, with 16 bases sitting between them. Germline V gene sequence: CDR1 MNHEY, CDR2 SMNVEV (reference sequence). This CDR3 spans 15 amino acids. CDR3 sequence: CASTPRGLVYNEQFF. CDR3 in DNA: TGTGCCAGCACTCCCCGGGGACTCGTCTACAATGAGCAGTTCTTC.

In regard to this clonotype: Its ends do not fully match the called genes, so a read error is possible. The chain uses TRBV11-2 and TRBJ2-3; 11 bases match TRBD2. The CDR3 spans 16 residues. Germline V gene data show CDR1 as SGHAT and CDR2 as FQNNGV. In DNA, the CDR3 is TGTGCCAGCAGATTAGCGGGAGGGCCAGGAGCAGATACGCAGTATTTT. Translation: CASRLAGGPGADTQYF. The full variable domain, its missing parts supplied by reference TRBV11-2 and TRBJ2-3, is EAGVAQSPRYKIIEKRQSVAFWCNPISGHATLYWYQQILGQGPKLLIQFQNNGVVDDSQLPKDRFSAERLKGVDSTLKIQPAKLEDSAVYLCASRLAGGPGADTQYFGPGTRLTVL.

The V call is TRBV5-1, the J call TRBJ2-4; D may be TRBD2 (6 bases). The CDR3 extends over 15 amino acids. Germline-derived CDR1 and CDR2 are SGHRS and YFSETQ. V was clipped by 0 bases and J by 3 bases, with 10 bases between them. The CDR3 nucleotides read TGCGCCAGCAGCTTGGTGGCGGGACTCAAAAACATTCAGTACTTC. Its protein product is CASSLVAGLKNIQYF.

CDR3 sequence reads: CASSEPTGSEQYF. CDR3 DNA sequence: TGCGCCAGCAGTGAGCCCACAGGGAGCGAGCAGTACTTC. V and J are TRBV10-2 and TRBJ2-7; D is possibly TRBD1 (6 bases). The CDR3 is 13 residues long. With 2 bases removed from V and 6 bases from J, the gap between germline ends came to 11 bases. Looked up from germline, CDR1 is WSHSY and CDR2 is SAAADI.

A single count supports this clonotype. The V call is TRBV7-2, the J call TRBJ1-2, with 8 bases aligning to TRBD1. Germline V gene sequence: CDR1 SGHTA, CDR2 FQGNSA. The CDR3 length is 15 residues. J was trimmed by 2 bases and V by 10 bases; bases with no gene match: 12. The CDR3 spells CATNRGSGQNYGYTF. CDR3 nucleotides: TGTGCCACTAACAGGGGGTCGGGACAAAACTATGGCTACACCTTC.

In this sample, this clonotype turned up a few times. The chain recombines TRBV20-1 with TRBJ2-5; 10 nucleotides line up with TRBD2. CDR1 is DFQATT, CDR2 SNEGSKA, per germline (reference sequence). This CDR3 region has 18 residues. Trimming removed 3 bases from V and 5 bases from J; junction bases left unmatched: 18. CDR3 residues: CSARDAQRASGSGETQYF. The CDR3 nucleotides read TGCAGTGCTAGGGACGCCCAACGTGCTAGCGGGAGTGGGGAGACCCAGTACTTC.

V and J are TRBV20-1 and TRBJ2-3; tentatively, D is TRBD2 (6 bases). The CDR3 spans 17 residues. Trimming took 0 bases from V and 0 from J, leaving 16 bases between them. CDR1 DFQATT and CDR2 SNEGSKA come from the germline V gene (reference sequence). The CDR3 DNA is TGCAGTGCTAGAGATCCCGGTAGGGGACTTAGCACAGATACGCAGTATTTT. Its protein is CSARDPGRGLSTDTQYF.

The gene calls are TRBV5-1 and TRBJ1-3; D gene uncertain. In germline, CDR1 is SGHRS, CDR2 YFSETQ. Trimming stripped 6 bases from V and 0 bases from J, with 10 bases between. The CDR3 loop spans 14 amino acids. DNA for the CDR3: TGCGCCAGCAAAACGGGTACCTCTGGAAACACCATATATTTT. This sequence encodes CASKTGTSGNTIYF.

The V gene is TRBV20-1, the J gene TRBJ2-3; D tentatively reads TRBD1 or TRBD2 (5 bases each). CDR3 length: 15 residues. Trimming took off 2 bases at V and 1 base at J, with 13 bases between the two ends. The germline CDR1 and CDR2 sequences are DFQATT and SNEGSKA (reference sequence). CDR3 loop: CSARWSGLGTDTQYF. CDR3 coding DNA: TGCAGTGCTAGATGGTCGGGGCTCGGCACAGATACGCAGTATTTT.

This chain uses TRBV10-3 with TRBJ1-5; D gene unclear. Germline CDR1 ENHRY, CDR2 SYGVKD. V was cut by 2 bases and J by 0 bases, with 14 bases left in between. The CDR3 sequence is 17 residues long. The CDR3 DNA reads as TGTGCCATCAGTGAGGCCAAGATTTTCGGTAGCAATCAGCCCCAGCATTTT. This codes for CAISEAKIFGSNQPQHF.

J is TRBJ2-1 and V is TRBV18; possibly TRBD1 for D (5 bases). V gave up 0 bases and J gave up 0 bases, with 15 bases separating them. This CDR3 spans 18 amino acids. From germline, CDR1 is KGHSH and CDR2 LQKENI. The CDR3, as DNA: TGTGCCAGCTCACCACCGAGAGTGACAGAGAGCTCCTACAATGAGCAGTTCTTC. It encodes CASSPPRVTESSYNEQFF.

This rearrangement joins TRBV7-6 to TRBJ2-7; weak D call: TRBD1 (7 bases). The V gene's germline CDR1 is SGHVS and CDR2 FNYEAQ. Trimming removed 0 bases at V and 0 bases at J, with 12 bases between. This CDR3 comprises 16 residues. CDR3 amino acids: CASSLAAGGSSYEQYF. DNA for the CDR3: TGTGCCAGCAGCTTAGCGGCAGGGGGGAGCTCCTACGAGCAGTACTTC. The entire variable domain, with the rest obtained from reference TRBV7-6 and TRBJ2-7, is as follows: GAGVSQSPRYKVTKRGQDVALRCDPISGHVSLYWYRQALGQGPEFLTYFNYEAQQDKSGLPNDRFSAERPEGSISTLTIQRTEQRDSAMYRCASSLAAGGSSYEQYFGPGTRLTVT.

The chain combines TRBV7-8 with TRBJ2-1; TRBD2 matches at 10 bases. CDR1 and CDR2 (germline): SGHVS, FQNEAQ. The CDR3 contains 15 residues. V lost 5 bases and J lost 1; bases outside the gene matches: 2. CDR3 loop: CASSQTSGSYNEQFF. The CDR3 DNA reads as TGTGCCAGCAGCCAGACTAGCGGGTCCTACAATGAGCAGTTCTTC. Combining the CDR3 with reference TRBV7-8 and TRBJ2-1 gives the whole variable domain GAGVSQSPRYKVAKRGQDVALRCDPISGHVSLFWYQQALGQGPEFLTYFQNEAQLDKSGLPSDRFFAERPEGSVSTLKIQRTQQEDSAVYLCASSQTSGSYNEQFFGPGTRLTVL.